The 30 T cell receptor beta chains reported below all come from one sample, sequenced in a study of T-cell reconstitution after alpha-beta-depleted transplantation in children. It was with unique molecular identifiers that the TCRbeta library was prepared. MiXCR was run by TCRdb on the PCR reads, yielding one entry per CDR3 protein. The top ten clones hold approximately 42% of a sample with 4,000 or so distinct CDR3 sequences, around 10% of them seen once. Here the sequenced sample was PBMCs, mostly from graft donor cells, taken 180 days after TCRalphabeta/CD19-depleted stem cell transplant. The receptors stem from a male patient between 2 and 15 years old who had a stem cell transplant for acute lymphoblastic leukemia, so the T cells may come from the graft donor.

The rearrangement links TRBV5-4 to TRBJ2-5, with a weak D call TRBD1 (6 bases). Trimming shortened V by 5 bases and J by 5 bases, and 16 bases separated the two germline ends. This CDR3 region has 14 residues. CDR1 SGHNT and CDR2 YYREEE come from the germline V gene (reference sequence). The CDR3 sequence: CASRWDTLSETQYF. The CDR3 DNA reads TGTGCCAGCAGATGGGACACCTTATCTGAGACCCAGTACTTC. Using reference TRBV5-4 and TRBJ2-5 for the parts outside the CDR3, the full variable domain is ETGVTQSPTHLIKTRGQQVTLRCSSQSGHNTVSWYQQALGQGPQFIFQYYREEENGRGNFPPRFSGLQFPNYSSELNVNALELDDSALYLCASRWDTLSETQYFGPGTRLLVL.

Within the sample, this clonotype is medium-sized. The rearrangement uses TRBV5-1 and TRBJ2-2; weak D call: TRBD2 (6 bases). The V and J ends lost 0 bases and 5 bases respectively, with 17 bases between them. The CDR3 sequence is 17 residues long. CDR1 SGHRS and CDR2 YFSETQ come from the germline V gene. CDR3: CASSLESGGGRTGELFF. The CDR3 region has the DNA TGCGCCAGCAGCTTGGAATCCGGGGGAGGTCGGACCGGGGAGCTGTTTTTT. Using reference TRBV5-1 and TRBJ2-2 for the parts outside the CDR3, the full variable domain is KAGVTQTPRYLIKTRGQQVTLSCSPISGHRSVSWYQQTPGQGLQFLFEYFSETQRNKGNFPGRFSGRQFSNSRSEMNVSTLELGDSALYLCASSLESGGGRTGELFFGEGSRLTVL.

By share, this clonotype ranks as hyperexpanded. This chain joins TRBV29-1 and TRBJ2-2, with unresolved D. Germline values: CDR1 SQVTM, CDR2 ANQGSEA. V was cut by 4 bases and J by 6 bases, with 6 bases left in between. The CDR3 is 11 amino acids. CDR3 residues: CSVVIPGELFF. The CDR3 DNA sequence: TGCAGCGTTGTAATCCCCGGGGAGCTGTTTTTT.

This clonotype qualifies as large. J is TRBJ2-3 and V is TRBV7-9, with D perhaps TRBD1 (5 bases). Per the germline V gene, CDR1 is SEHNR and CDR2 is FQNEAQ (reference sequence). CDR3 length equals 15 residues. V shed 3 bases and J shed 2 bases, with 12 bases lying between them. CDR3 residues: CASSFLDSYTDTQYF. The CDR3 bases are TGTGCCAGCAGCTTCTTAGACAGTTACACAGATACGCAGTATTTT.

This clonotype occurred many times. The CDR3 DNA reads TGTGCCAGCAGGCGGGGGGCGGTCAGCTCCTACGAGCAGTACTTC. Translated, it gives CASRRGAVSSYEQYF. V usage is TRBV12-3 or TRBV12-4 and J usage is TRBJ2-7; 8 bases align to TRBD2. The V and J ends lost 6 bases and 0 bases, in that order; junction bases with no gene match: 7. The CDR3 consists of 15 residues.

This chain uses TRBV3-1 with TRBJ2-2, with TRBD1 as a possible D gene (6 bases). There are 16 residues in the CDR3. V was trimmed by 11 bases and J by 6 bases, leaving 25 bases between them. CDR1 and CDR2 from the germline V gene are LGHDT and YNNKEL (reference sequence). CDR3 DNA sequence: TGTGCCTTCTGTTTAGGGCCCCAGGGGATGGCCGGGGAGCTGTTTTTT. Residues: CAFCLGPQGMAGELFF. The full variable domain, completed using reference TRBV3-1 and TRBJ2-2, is DTAVSQTPKYLVTQMGNDKSIKCEQNLGHDTMYWYKQDSKKFLKIMFSYNNKELIINETVPNRFSPKSPDKAHLNLHINSLELGDSAVYFCAFCLGPQGMAGELFFGEGSRLTVL.

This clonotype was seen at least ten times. The CDR3: CASSGVSGYTF. CDR3 coding DNA: TGTGCCAGCAGCGGGGTTAGCGGCTACACCTTC. The genes are TRBV2 and TRBJ1-2; D gene ambiguous. Germline assignment: CDR1 SNHLY and CDR2 FYNNEI. The ends were cut back, 6 bases at V and 8 bases at J, with 10 bases in the middle. The CDR3 spans 11 residues. The full variable domain, completed using reference TRBV2 and TRBJ1-2, is EPEVTQTPSHQVTQMGQEVILRCVPISNHLYFYWYRQILGQKVEFLVSFYNNEISEKSEIFDDQFSVERPDGSNFTLKIRSTKLEDSAMYFCASSGVSGYTFGSGTRLTVV.

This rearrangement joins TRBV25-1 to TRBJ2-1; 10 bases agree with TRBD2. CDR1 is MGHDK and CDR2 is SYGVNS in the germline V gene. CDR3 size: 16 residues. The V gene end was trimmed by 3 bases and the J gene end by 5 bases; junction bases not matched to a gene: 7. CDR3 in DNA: TGTGCCAGCAGTGACCGCCTAGCGGGGGTGAACAATGAGCAGTTCTTC. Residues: CASSDRLAGVNNEQFF.

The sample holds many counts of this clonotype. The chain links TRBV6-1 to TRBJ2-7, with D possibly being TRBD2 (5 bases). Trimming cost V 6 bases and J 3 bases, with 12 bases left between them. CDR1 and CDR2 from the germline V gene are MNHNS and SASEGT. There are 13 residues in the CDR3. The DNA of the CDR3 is TGTGCCAGCAGGGAGGCCTGGTTCTACGAGCAGTACTTC. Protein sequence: CASREAWFYEQYF.

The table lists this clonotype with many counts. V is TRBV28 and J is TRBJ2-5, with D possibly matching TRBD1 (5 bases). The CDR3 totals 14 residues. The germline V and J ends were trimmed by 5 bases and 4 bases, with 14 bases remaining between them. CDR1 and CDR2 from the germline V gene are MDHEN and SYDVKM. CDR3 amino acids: CASSHQGEVETQYF. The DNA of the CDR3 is TGTGCCAGCAGTCACCAGGGTGAGGTAGAGACCCAGTACTTC.

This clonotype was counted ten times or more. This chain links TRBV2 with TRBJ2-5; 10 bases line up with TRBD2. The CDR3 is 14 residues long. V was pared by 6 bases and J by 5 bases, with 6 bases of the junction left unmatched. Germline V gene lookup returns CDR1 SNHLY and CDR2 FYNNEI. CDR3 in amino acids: CASRGLAGVETQYF. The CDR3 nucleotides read TGTGCCAGCAGGGGGCTAGCGGGAGTCGAGACCCAGTACTTC.

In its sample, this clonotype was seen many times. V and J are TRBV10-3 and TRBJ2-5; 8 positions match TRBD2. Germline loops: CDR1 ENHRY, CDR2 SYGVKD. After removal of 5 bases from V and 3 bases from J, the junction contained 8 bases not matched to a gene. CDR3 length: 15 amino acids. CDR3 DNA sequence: TGTGCCATCAGTATGGAAGCGGGAGTAAAAGAGACCCAGTACTTC. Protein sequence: CAISMEAGVKETQYF.

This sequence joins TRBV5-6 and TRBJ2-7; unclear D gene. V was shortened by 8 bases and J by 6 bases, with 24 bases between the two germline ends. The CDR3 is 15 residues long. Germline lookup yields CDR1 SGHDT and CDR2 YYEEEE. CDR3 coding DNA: TGTGCCAGGAGCCCCGGGCTCCTCGGCATTATCGAGCAGTACTTC. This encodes CARSPGLLGIIEQYF.

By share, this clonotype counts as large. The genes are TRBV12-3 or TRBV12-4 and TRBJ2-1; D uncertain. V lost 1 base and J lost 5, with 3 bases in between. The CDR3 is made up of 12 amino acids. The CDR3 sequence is CASSLVNNEQFF. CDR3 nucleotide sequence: TGTGCCAGCAGTTTAGTCAACAATGAGCAGTTCTTC.

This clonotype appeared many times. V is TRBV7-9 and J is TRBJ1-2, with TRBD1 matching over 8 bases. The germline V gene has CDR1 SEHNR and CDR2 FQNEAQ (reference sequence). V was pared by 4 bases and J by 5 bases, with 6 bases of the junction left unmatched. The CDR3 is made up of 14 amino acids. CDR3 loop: CASSWGTGRYGYTF. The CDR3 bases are TGTGCCAGCAGCTGGGGGACAGGACGGTATGGCTACACCTTC. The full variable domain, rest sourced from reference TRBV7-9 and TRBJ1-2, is DTGVSQNPRHKITKRGQNVTFRCDPISEHNRLYWYRQTLGQGPEFLTYFQNEAQLEKSRLLSDRFSAERPKGSFSTLEIQRTEQGDSAMYLCASSWGTGRYGYTFGSGTRLTVV.

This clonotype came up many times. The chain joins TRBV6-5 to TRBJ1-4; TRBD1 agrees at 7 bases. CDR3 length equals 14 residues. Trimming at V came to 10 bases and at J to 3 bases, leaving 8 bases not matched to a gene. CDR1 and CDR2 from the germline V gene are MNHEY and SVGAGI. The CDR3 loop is CATTPGQSNEKLFF. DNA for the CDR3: TGTGCCACCACGCCGGGACAGTCTAATGAAAAACTGTTTTTT.

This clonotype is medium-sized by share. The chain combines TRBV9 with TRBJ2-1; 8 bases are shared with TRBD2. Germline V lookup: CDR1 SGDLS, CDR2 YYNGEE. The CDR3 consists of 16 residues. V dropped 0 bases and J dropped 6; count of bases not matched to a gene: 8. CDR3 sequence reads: CASSVGTGGIPNEQFF. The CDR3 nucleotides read TGTGCCAGCAGCGTAGGAACGGGAGGGATACCCAATGAGCAGTTCTTC.

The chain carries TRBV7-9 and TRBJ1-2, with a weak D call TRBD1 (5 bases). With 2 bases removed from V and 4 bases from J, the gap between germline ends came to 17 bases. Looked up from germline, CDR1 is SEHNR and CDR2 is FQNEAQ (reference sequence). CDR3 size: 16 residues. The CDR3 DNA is TGTGCCAGCAGCTTAACTGGGGCCAGGGAGGGCTATGGCTACACCTTC. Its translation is CASSLTGAREGYGYTF.

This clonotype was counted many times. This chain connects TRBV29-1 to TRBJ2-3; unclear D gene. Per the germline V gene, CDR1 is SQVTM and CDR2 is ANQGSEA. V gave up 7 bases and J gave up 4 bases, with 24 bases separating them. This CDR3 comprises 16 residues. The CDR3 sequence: CSATKDAMAGPDTQYF. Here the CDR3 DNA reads TGCAGCGCCACGAAGGACGCTATGGCTGGACCAGATACGCAGTATTTT.

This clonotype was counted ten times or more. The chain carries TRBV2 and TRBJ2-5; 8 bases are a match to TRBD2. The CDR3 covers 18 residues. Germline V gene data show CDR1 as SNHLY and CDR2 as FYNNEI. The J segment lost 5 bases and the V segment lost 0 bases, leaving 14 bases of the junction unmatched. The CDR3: CASSEALVGVAGPETQYF. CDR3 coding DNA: TGTGCCAGCAGTGAAGCGCTCGTGGGAGTAGCGGGACCTGAGACCCAGTACTTC.

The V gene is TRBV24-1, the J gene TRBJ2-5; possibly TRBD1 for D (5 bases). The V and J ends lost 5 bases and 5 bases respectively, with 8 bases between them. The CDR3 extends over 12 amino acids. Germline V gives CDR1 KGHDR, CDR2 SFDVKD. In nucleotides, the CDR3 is TGTGCCACCAGTGCAGGGTTGGAGACCCAGTACTTC. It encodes CATSAGLETQYF.

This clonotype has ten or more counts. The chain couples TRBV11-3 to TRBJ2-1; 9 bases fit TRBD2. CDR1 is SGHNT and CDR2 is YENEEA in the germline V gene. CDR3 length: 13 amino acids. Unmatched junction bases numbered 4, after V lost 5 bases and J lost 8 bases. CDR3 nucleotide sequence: TGTGCCAGCAGCGTGGGACTAGCCGATGAGCAGTTCTTC. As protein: CASSVGLADEQFF.

The chain's CDR3 is CASGPGLLCEQYF. CDR3 in DNA: TGTGCCAGCGGCCCCGGGCTCCTGTGCGAGCAGTACTTC. J is TRBJ2-7 and V is TRBV5-6; D is ambiguous. CDR1 is SGHDT, CDR2 YYEEEE, per germline. This CDR3 region has 13 residues. V shed 7 bases and J shed 6 bases, with 17 bases lying between them.

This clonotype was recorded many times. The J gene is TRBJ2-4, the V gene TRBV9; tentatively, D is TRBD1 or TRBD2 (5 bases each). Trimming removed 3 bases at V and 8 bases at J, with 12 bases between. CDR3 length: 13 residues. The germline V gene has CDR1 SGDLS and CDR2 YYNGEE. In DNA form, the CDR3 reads TGTGCCAGCAGCGAACCCGGGACGGACATTCAGTACTTC. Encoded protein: CASSEPGTDIQYF.

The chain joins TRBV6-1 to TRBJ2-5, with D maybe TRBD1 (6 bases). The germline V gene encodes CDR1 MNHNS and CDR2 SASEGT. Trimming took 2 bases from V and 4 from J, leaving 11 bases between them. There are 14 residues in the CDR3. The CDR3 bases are TGTGCCAGCAGTGAACTGGGGGCGACAGAGACCCAGTACTTC. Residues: CASSELGATETQYF.

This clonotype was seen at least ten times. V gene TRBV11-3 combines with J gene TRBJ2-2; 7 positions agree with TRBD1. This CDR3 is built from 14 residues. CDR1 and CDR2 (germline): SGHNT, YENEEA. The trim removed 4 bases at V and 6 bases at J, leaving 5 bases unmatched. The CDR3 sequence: CASSSRQGAGELFF. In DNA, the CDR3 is TGTGCCAGCAGCTCCCGACAGGGCGCCGGGGAGCTGTTTTTT.

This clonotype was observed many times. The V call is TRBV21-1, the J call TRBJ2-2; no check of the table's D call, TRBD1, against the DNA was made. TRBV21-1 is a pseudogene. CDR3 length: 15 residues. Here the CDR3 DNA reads TGTGCCAGCAGCCAGGGACCTGGGGGCACCGGGGAGCTGTTTTTT. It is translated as CASSQGPGGTGELFF.

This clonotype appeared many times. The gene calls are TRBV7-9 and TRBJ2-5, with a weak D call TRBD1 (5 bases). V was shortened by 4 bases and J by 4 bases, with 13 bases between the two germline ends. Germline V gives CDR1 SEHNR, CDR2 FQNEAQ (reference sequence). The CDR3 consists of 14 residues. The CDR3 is CASSSSGWGETQYF. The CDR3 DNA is TGTGCCAGCAGCTCTTCAGGGTGGGGAGAGACCCAGTACTTC. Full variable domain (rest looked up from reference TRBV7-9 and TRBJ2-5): DTGVSQNPRHKITKRGQNVTFRCDPISEHNRLYWYRQTLGQGPEFLTYFQNEAQLEKSRLLSDRFSAERPKGSFSTLEIQRTEQGDSAMYLCASSSSGWGETQYFGPGTRLLVL.

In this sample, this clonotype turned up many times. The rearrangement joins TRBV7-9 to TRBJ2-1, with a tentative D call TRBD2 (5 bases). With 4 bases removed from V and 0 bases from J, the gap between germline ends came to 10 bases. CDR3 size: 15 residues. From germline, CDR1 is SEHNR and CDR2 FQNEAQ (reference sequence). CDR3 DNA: TGTGCCAGCAGCTCAGCGGTAAGCTCCTACAATGAGCAGTTCTTC. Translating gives CASSSAVSSYNEQFF.

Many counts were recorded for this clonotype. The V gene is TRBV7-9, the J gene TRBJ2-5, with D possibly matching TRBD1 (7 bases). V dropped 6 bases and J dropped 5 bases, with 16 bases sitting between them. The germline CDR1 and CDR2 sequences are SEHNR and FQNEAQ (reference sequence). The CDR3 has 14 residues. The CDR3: CASRPTGSGETQYF. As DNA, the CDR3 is TGTGCCAGCAGACCGACAGGGAGCGGGGAGACCCAGTACTTC.